The 2 T cell receptor beta chains below come from one sample, sequenced in a study of CD4 and CD8 cells across lung adenocarcinoma regions. TCRdb re-called the PCR reads through MiXCR, storing one row per CDR3 protein. The sample contains around 16,000 distinct CDR3 sequences, 55% of which appear only once. The sequencing input was CD8+ T cells from the center of a lung tumor. The receptor source for this set is a female donor with lung adenocarcinoma. The CD4 and CD8 labels of this study may be unreliable.

The CDR3 sequence: CASAILAGGQETQYF. Here the CDR3 DNA reads TGTGCCAGCGCTATTCTAGCGGGAGGCCAAGAGACCCAGTACTTC. The V call is TRBV6-1, the J call TRBJ2-5; 11 bases match TRBD2. The junction had 6 bases not matched to a gene; V was cut back by 8 bases and J by 1 base. This CDR3 has 15 amino acids. Germline V lookup: CDR1 MNHNS, CDR2 SASEGT.

This clonotype came up a few times. A much larger clone sits a single nucleotide away, making a read error possible. This chain joins TRBV27 and TRBJ1-6, with a tentative D call TRBD1 (5 bases). The ends were cut back, 6 bases at V and 19 bases at J, with 25 bases in the middle. In germline, CDR1 is MNHEY, CDR2 SMNVEV (reference sequence). This CDR3 has 14 amino acids. DNA for the CDR3: TGTGCCAGCAGCGTGTTGGGACCGATTTACGAGCAGCACTTT. This codes for CASSVLGPIYEQHF.